Below are 8 T cell receptor beta chains sequenced from a single sample in a study of OX40 agonist ivuxolimab in advanced cancers. The assay was immunoSEQ multiplex PCR, and TCRdb's table has in-frame clones only and misses some. The table includes about 88,000 clones, 85% to 90% detected once. Sequencing used CD4+ or CD8+ T cells sorted from blood, obtained in a trial of the OX40 agonist ivuxolimab. These receptors originate from an adult with an advanced solid tumor such as melanoma, head and neck, liver or kidney cancer.

The chain employs TRBV27 and TRBJ1-4; 11 bases fit TRBD1. CDR1 is MNHEY, CDR2 SMNVEV, per germline (reference sequence). This CDR3 spans 15 amino acids. V lost 5 bases to trimming and J lost 8 bases; unmatched junction nucleotides: 7. The CDR3 DNA follows: TGTGCCAGCAGTAAGCGGACAGGGGGCGAAGAAAAACTGTTTTTT. Translating gives CASSKRTGGEEKLFF.

The J gene is TRBJ1-1, the V gene TRBV6-5; 9 nucleotides line up with TRBD1. The CDR3 contains 15 residues. V trimming: 2 bases; J trimming: 4 bases; junction bases outside the gene matches: 5. Germline values: CDR1 MNHEY, CDR2 SVGAGI. CDR3 bases: TGTGCCAGCAGTTACGCAACAGGGGGCGGCACTGAAGCTTTCTTT. Translating gives CASSYATGGGTEAFF.

This chain links TRBV30 with TRBJ2-5; no reliable D call. This CDR3 region has 14 residues. Germline values: CDR1 GTSNPN, CDR2 SVGIG (reference sequence). V was shortened by 0 bases and J by 0 bases, with 8 bases between the two germline ends. The CDR3 spells CAWSVIDYQETQYF. In nucleotides, the CDR3 is TGTGCCTGGAGTGTAATAGACTACCAAGAGACCCAGTACTTC.

This chain joins TRBV7-6 and TRBJ2-3; a weak D match, TRBD2 (6 bases). Looked up from germline, CDR1 is SGHVS and CDR2 is FNYEAQ. The CDR3 spans 14 residues. Trimming shortened V by 2 bases and J by 6 bases, and 12 bases separated the two germline ends. This CDR3 reads CASSLFQEGDTQYF. DNA of the CDR3: TGTGCCAGCAGCTTATTCCAGGAGGGGGATACGCAGTATTTT.

The chain couples TRBV10-1 to TRBJ2-3; 12 nucleotides align to TRBD2. The J segment lost 5 bases and the V segment lost 8 bases, leaving 20 bases of the junction unmatched. CDR1 is WNHNN, CDR2 SYGVQD, per germline (reference sequence). This CDR3 contains 19 residues. The chain's CDR3 is CASPQRLAGVPKGKDTQYF. In DNA form, the CDR3 reads TGCGCCAGCCCCCAAAGACTAGCGGGAGTCCCAAAGGGTAAAGATACGCAGTATTTT.

Worth noting for this clone: One junction end does not reproduce the germline sequence, and a read error may be involved. The chain employs TRBV10-1 and TRBJ2-1; 7 nucleotides line up with TRBD2. The CDR3 loop spans 16 amino acids. Looked up from germline, CDR1 is WNHNN and CDR2 is SYGVQD (reference sequence). The CDR3 sequence: CASSEPQRGSNNEQFF. The CDR3 DNA follows: TGCGCCAGCAGTGAGCCCCAGCGGGGCTCCAACAATGAGCAGTTCTTC.

The chain couples TRBV9 to TRBJ2-1, with 7 bases lining up with TRBD1. V shed 0 bases, J shed 2 bases, and the junction held 2 bases outside the gene matches. This CDR3 contains 15 residues. Germline CDR1 and CDR2: SGDLS and YYNGEE. The CDR3 DNA reads as TGTGCCAGCAGCGTAGCGGGACAGCCCTACAATGAGCAGTTCTTC. It encodes CASSVAGQPYNEQFF. The entire variable domain, with the rest obtained from reference TRBV9 and TRBJ2-1, is as follows: DSGVTQTPKHLITATGQRVTLRCSPRSGDLSVYWYQQSLDQGLQFLIQYYNGEERAKGNILERFSAQQFPDLHSELNLSSLELGDSALYFCASSVAGQPYNEQFFGPGTRLTVL.

The chain employs TRBV2 and TRBJ2-1; D possibly uses TRBD1 or TRBD2 (5 bases each). Germline loops: CDR1 SNHLY, CDR2 FYNNEI. CDR3 length: 14 residues. Trimming cost V 6 bases and J 4 bases, with 13 bases left between them. DNA for the CDR3: TGTGCCAGCAGCCCTGGGACCACATACAATGAGCAGTTCTTC. It translates to CASSPGTTYNEQFF.